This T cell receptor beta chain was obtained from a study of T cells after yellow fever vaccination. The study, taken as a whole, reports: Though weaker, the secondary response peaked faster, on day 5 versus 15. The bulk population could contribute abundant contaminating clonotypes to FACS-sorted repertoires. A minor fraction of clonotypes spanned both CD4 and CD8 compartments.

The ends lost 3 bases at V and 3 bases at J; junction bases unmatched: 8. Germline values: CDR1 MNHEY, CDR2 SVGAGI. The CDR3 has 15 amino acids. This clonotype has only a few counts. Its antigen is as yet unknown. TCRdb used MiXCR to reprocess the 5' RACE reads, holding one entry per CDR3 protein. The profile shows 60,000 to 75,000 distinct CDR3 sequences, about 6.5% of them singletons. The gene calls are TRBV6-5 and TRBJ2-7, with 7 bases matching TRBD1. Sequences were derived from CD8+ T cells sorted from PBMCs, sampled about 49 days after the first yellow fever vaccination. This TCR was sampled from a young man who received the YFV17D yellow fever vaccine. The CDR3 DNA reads TGTGCCAGCAGTTATGGGGACAGCTTATTCTACGAGCAGTACTTC. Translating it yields CASSYGDSLFYEQYF.